Listed below are T cell receptor beta chains from one sample, sequenced in a study of CD8 T cells in ankylosing spondylitis. TCRdb used MiXCR to reprocess the 5' RACE reads, holding one entry per CDR3 protein. The repertoire includes some 340,000 distinct CDR3 sequences, under 15% of them detected once, and approximately 1.1% sits in the top ten. What was sequenced was blood, either unsorted or a sorted T cell fraction (not recorded which). These receptor sequences come from a male donor with ankylosing spondylitis or in good health (not recorded which). Both conserved end residues are part of each CDR3. A D gene is named only where the DNA matches it firmly.

j_gene	v_gene	d_gene	CDR3aa
TRBJ2-3	TRBV24-1	TRBD2	CATSGGRGGTDTQYF
TRBJ1-2	TRBV7-2	.	CASSLVTGTYGYTF
TRBJ2-2	TRBV6-1	TRBD1	CASSHWGQGAAGELFF
TRBJ2-1	TRBV29-1	TRBD1	CSGLTVTGGNEQFF
TRBJ2-1	TRBV25-1	.	CASTPFKGRLNEQFF
TRBJ2-7	TRBV14	TRBD2	CASSEGLAENYEQYF
TRBJ1-2	TRBV10-3	.	CATLGTGRRDYGYTF
TRBJ2-1	TRBV11-2	TRBD2	CASSLKLTGLTYNEQFF
TRBJ2-7	TRBV6-2/TRBV6-3	.	CATLNPGHVSYEQYF
TRBJ2-7	TRBV6-1	TRBD2	CASSEGTGGLAGSYEQYF
TRBJ2-6	TRBV6-5	TRBD1	CASSYYSGTGIPGANVLTF
TRBJ2-2	TRBV20-1	TRBD2	CSAKGALAANTGELFF
TRBJ1-5	TRBV6-1	TRBD1	CASTADRGGNQPQHF
TRBJ2-7	TRBV5-1	.	CASSLGGTASYEQYF
TRBJ2-7	TRBV2	.	CASTGEGYEQYF
TRBJ2-1	TRBV4-1	TRBD2	CATSRGASGGDYNEQFF
TRBJ2-7	TRBV6-1	TRBD2	CASRLLAGAYEQYF
TRBJ2-1	TRBV9	.	CASSVGVNDEQFF
TRBJ2-2	TRBV10-3	.	CAVSPLQRATGELFF
TRBJ2-3	TRBV6-5	TRBD2	CASSYASGRSTDTQYF
TRBJ2-1	TRBV10-2	TRBD2	CASSASGEQFF
TRBJ1-2	TRBV29-1	.	CSVEDLRRAYGYTF
TRBJ1-6	TRBV5-6	.	CASSLDKGSYNSPLHF
TRBJ2-3	TRBV5-1	.	CASSVAGSTDTQYF
TRBJ2-1	TRBV5-6	.	CASSLRDRYEQFF
TRBJ2-7	TRBV12-3/TRBV12-4	.	CASSMGGGDYEQYF
TRBJ1-2	TRBV5-1	.	CASSTGQTNGYTF
TRBJ2-3	TRBV25-1	TRBD2	CASVADRGGADTQYF
TRBJ2-1	TRBV19	TRBD1	CASSITGGSSYNEQFF
TRBJ1-3	TRBV6-5	.	CASSYRAGGRSGNTIYF
TRBJ1-3	TRBV20-1	TRBD1	CSARQGASGNTIYF
TRBJ2-3	TRBV3-1	.	CASSRQDSTQYF
TRBJ1-1	TRBV5-1	TRBD1	CASSSQGGTEAFF
TRBJ2-1	TRBV29-1	.	CSVVNRDVSSYNEQFF
TRBJ2-7	TRBV6-1	.	CASSEGPFRYEQYF
TRBJ2-4	TRBV5-1	.	CASSLQGGTKNIQYF
TRBJ2-5	TRBV10-3	.	CAIGPGTGETQYF
TRBJ2-5	TRBV7-2	.	CASSLAPWGETQYF